This TCR beta chain was sequenced during a study of T cells after yellow fever vaccination (dated by TCRdb to 2018 to 2020). Regarding the research as a whole: The SMART-Seq v4 Ultra Low Input RNA kit was used to prepare libraries from fractions with low cell numbers. Bulk PBMC replicates and cell subsets were isolated from blood drawn at multiple timepoints before and after both primary and secondary immunization. Two healthy male donors, one aged 18 to 30 and one aged 30 to 39 years, were included in the cohort. To follow T-cell clones before and after primary and booster YFV17D yellow fever vaccination, bulk TCR alpha and beta repertoires were sequenced over time. Study-level results and caveats: Because abundant contaminating clonotypes from the bulk population could be contained in FACS-sorted repertoires, computational filtering was required. A small fraction of clonotypes appeared in both the CD4 and CD8 compartments, likely as a result of convergent recombination. After the booster, most of the clones that had expanded following primary vaccination were detected again (almost 98% of CD4 and 80% to 90% of CD8), which suggests that memory was broadly maintained. Because the study included only a couple of donors, the extent to which the findings can be generalized is limited. The secondary T-cell response was weaker than the primary response but faster, peaking on day 5 instead of day 15.

The sample's treatment or condition, from its label and the paper: live attenuated yellow fever vaccine strain. Two biological replicates of bulk PBMCs were collected at each blood-draw timepoint. PBMCs were isolated from peripheral blood using a standard Ficoll-Paque protocol. RNA was extracted with TriZol from bulk PBMCs, CD4 and CD8 fractions, and dextramer-positive and dextramer-negative fractions. Synthesis of TCR cDNA relied on 5'RACE template switching, a step that introduced a universal primer site along with unique molecular identifiers. cDNA synthesis was primed from both the TCR alpha and TCR beta constant segments. Library amplification involved two PCR steps, and the second step added sample barcodes and sequencing adapters. Sequencing of libraries was done on Illumina HiSeq 2500 (2x100 bp) or NovaSeq (2x150 bp). In the original analysis: MIGEC was used to demultiplex reads and collapse the reads into UMI consensus sequences, and MiXCR was used for V(D)J alignment. Vaccine-responding clonotypes were defined with edgeR using replicate PBMC samples, requiring FDR below 0.01 and a log2 fold change above 5 up to day 15. Each bulk clonotype was labeled CD4 or CD8 based on which sequenced repertoire, CD4 or CD8, contained the clonotype at higher abundance. TCRdb reprocessing: public reads trimmed at Q25 with fastp, clones called with MiXCR, in-frame beta chains kept. Entries are consolidated by CDR3 protein sequence, retaining the most common genes and DNA. These V and J calls derive from TCRdb rather than the authors' analysis. The sample contains some 670,000 distinct CDR3 sequences, around 12% of them found a single time. About 16% of the sample comes from the top ten.

The CDR3 runs 12 amino acids, cysteine and phenylalanine included. CDR3 DNA is the only sequence kept; it has 36 bases, read in frame from the first base. The germline V gene sets CDR1 to ENHRY and CDR2 to SYGVKD. V was cut back by 2 bases and J by 4 bases, leaving a gap of 5 bases between them. As for this clonotype: The antigen it recognizes is unknown. Qualities for individual bases were not recorded, and no much larger clone is one base off.

This sequence was found in a man between 25 and 39 years old who received the YFV17D yellow fever vaccine. The material was PBMCs, obtained on the day of the yellow fever booster vaccination. The chain joins TRBV10-3 to TRBJ1-2; no confident D gene assignment can be made. The sequence in DNA is TGTGCCATCAGTGAGGAGGGCTATGGCTACACCTTC. Protein translation: CAISEEGYGYTF.